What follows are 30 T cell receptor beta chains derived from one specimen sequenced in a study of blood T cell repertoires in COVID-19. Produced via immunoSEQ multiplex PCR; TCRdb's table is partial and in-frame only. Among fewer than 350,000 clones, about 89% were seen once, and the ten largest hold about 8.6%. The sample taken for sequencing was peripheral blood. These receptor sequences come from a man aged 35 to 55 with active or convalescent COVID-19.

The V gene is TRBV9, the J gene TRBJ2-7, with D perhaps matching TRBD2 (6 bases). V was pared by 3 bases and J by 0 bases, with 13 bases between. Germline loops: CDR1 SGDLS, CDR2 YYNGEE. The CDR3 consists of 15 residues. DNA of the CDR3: TGTGCCAGCAGCGCTTCAGCGGGCAACTCCTACGAGCAGTACTTC. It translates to CASSASAGNSYEQYF.

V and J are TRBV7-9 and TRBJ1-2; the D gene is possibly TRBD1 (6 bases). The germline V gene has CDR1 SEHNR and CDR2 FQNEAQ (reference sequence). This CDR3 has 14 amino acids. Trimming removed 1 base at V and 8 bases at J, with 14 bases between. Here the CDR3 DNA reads TGTGCCAGCAGCTTAGACGCGCGGGGGGGCGGCTACACCTTC. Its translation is CASSLDARGGGYTF.

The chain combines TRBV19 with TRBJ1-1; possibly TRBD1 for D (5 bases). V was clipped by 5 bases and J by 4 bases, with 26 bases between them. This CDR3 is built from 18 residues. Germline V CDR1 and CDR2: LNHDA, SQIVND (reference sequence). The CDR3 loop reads CASSFLESPGRMVTEAFF. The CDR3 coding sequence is TGTGCCAGTAGTTTCTTGGAGTCCCCAGGGAGGATGGTCACTGAAGCTTTCTTT. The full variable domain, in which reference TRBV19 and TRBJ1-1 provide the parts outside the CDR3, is DGGITQSPKYLFRKEGQNVTLSCEQNLNHDAMYWYRQDPGQGLRLIYYSQIVNDFQKGDIAEGYSVSREKKESFPLTVTSAQKNPTAFYLCASSFLESPGRMVTEAFFGQGTRLTVV.

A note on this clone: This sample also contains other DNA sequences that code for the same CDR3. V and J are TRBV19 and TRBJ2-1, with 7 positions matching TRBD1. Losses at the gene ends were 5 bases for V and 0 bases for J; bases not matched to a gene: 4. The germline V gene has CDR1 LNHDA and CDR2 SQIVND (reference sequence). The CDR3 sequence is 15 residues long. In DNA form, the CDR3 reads TGTGCCAGTAGTCCTCCAGGGGGCTCCTACAATGAGCAGTTCTTC. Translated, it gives CASSPPGGSYNEQFF.

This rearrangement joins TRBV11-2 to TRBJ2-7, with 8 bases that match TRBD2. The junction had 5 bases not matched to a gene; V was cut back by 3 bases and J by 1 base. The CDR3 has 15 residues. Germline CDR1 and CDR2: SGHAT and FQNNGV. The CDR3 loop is CASSFDLAGSYEQYF. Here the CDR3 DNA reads TGTGCCAGCAGCTTTGACTTAGCGGGGTCCTACGAGCAGTACTTC.

The CDR3 DNA follows: TGCAGCGCCGGACTAGCGGGAAACAATGAGCAGTTCTTC. The encoded protein is CSAGLAGNNEQFF. The rearrangement links TRBV29-1 to TRBJ2-1; TRBD2 matches 12 bases. CDR3 size: 13 residues. Per germline, CDR1 SQVTM and CDR2 ANQGSEA. V shed 7 bases and J 5 bases; nucleotides not matched to a gene: 3.

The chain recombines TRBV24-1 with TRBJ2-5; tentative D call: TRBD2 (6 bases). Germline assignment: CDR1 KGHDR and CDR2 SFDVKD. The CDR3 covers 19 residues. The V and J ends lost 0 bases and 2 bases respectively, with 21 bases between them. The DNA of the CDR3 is TGTGCCACCAGTGATTTGCACGAAGGAGGGACGGAGGGGCAAGAGACCCAGTACTTC. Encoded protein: CATSDLHEGGTEGQETQYF.

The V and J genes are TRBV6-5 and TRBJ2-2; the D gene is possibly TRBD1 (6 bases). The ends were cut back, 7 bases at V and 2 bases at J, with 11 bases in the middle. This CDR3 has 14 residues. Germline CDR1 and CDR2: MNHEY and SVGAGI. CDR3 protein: CASMAGTNTGELFF. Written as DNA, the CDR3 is TGTGCCAGCATGGCCGGGACAAACACCGGGGAGCTGTTTTTT.

The CDR3 region has the DNA TGTGCCAGCAGCAATCTCCTCGGTAGCGGGAGGGGTCGGGATACGCAGTATTTT. Encoded protein: CASSNLLGSGRGRDTQYF. J is TRBJ2-3 and V is TRBV3-1 (or the pseudogene TRBV3-2); 11 bases map to TRBD2. The CDR3 sequence is 18 residues long. J lost 6 bases, V lost 5 bases, and 16 bases had no gene match. Germline CDR1 is LGHDT and CDR2 is YNNKEL (reference sequence).

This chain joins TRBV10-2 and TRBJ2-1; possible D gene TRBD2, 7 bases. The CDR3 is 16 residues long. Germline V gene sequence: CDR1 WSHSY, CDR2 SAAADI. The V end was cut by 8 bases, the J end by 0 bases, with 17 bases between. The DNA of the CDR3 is TGCGCCAGCGGATGGATGAGGGGGGGCTCCTACAATGAGCAGTTCTTC. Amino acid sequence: CASGWMRGGSYNEQFF.

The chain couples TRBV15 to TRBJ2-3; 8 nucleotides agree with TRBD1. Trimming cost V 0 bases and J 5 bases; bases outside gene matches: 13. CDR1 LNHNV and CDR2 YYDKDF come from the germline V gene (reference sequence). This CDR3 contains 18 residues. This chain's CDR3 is CATSRDVADRAWRDTQYF. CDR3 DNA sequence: TGTGCCACCAGCAGAGATGTAGCGGACAGGGCTTGGAGAGATACGCAGTATTTT.

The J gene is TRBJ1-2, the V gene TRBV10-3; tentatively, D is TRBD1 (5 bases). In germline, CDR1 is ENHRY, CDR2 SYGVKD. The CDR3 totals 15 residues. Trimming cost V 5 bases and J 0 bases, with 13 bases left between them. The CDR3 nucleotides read TGTGCCATCAGTCCGACAGCCGGAGCTAACTATGGCTACACCTTC. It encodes CAISPTAGANYGYTF.

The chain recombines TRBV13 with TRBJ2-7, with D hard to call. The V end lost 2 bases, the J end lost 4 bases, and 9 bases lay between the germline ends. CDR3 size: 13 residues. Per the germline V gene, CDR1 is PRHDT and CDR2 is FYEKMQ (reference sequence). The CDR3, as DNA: TGTGCCAGCAGCTTACCTAATAGATACGAGCAGTACTTC. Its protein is CASSLPNRYEQYF. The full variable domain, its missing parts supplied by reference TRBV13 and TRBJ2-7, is AAGVIQSPRHLIKEKRETATLKCYPIPRHDTVYWYQQGPGQDPQFLISFYEKMQSDKGSIPDRFSAQQFSDYHSELNMSSLELGDSALYFCASSLPNRYEQYFGPGTRLTVT.

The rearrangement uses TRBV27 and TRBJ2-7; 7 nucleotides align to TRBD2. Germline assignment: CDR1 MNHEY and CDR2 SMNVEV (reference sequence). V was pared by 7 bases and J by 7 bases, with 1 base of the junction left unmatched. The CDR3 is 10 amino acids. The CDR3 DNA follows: TGTGCCAGCACCGGGGGGGAGCAGTACTTC. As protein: CASTGGEQYF.

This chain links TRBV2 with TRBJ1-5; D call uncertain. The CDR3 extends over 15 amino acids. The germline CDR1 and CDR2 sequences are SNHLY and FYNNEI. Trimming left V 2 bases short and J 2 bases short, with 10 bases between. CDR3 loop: CASSESRVGNQPQHF. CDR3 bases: TGTGCCAGCAGTGAAAGCCGGGTCGGCAATCAGCCCCAGCATTTT.

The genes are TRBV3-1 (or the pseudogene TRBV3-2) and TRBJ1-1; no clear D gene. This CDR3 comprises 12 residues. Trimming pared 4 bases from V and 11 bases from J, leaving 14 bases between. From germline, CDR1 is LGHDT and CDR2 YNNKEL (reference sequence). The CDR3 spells CASSRDSGRAFF. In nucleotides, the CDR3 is TGTGCCAGCAGCCGAGACTCGGGAAGGGCTTTCTTT.

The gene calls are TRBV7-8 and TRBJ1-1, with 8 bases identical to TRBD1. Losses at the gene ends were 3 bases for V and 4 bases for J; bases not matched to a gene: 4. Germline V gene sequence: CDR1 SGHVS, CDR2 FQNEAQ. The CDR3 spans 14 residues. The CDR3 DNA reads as TGTGCCAGCAGCTTTAGAACAGGGGGCACTGAAGCTTTCTTT. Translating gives CASSFRTGGTEAFF.

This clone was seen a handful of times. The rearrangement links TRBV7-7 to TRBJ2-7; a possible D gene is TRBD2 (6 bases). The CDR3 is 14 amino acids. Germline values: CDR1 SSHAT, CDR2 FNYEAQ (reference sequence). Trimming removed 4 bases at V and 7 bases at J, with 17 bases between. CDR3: CASSSGTLAGEQYF. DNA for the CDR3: TGTGCCAGCAGCTCCGGGACCCTGGCGGGGGAGCAGTACTTC.

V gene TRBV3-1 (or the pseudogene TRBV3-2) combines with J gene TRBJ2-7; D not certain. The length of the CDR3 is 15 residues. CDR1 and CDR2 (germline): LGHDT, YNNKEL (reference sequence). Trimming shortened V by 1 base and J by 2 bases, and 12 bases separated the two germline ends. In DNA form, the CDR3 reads TGTGCCAGCAGCCAAGGCCCCACTTCAACCTACGAGCAGTACTTC. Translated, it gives CASSQGPTSTYEQYF.

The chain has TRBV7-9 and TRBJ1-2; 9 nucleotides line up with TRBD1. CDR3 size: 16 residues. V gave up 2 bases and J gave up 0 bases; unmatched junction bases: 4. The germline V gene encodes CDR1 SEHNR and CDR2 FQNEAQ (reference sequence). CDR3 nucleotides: TGTGCCAGCAGCTTAACAGGGGGCTTAGCTAACTATGGCTACACCTTC. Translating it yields CASSLTGGLANYGYTF.

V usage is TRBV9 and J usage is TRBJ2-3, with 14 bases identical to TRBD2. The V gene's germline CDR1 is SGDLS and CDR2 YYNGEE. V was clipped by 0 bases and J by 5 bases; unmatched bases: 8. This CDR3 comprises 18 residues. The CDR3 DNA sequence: TGTGCCAGCAGCGTAGGCCTGACTAGCGGGAGGGCTGTAGATACGCAGTATTTT. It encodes CASSVGLTSGRAVDTQYF.

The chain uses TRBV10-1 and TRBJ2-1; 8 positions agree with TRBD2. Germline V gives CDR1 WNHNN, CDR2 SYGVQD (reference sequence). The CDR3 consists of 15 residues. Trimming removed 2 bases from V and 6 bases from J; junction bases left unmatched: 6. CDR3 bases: TGCGCCAGCAGTGAGAGCGGGAGTATCGGCAATGAGCAGTTCTTC. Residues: CASSESGSIGNEQFF.

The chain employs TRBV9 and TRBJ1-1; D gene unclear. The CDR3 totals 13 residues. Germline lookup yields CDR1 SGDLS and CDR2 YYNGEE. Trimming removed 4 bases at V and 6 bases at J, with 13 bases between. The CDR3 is CASSSREGAEAFF. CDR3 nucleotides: TGTGCCAGCAGCTCCCGAGAGGGTGCTGAAGCTTTCTTT.

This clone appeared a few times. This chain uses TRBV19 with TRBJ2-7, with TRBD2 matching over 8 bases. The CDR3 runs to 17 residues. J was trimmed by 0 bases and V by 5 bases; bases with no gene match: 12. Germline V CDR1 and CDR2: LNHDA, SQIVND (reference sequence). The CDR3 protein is CASSLVGLAFNSYEQYF. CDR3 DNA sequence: TGTGCCAGTAGTTTAGTTGGACTAGCCTTCAACTCCTACGAGCAGTACTTC.

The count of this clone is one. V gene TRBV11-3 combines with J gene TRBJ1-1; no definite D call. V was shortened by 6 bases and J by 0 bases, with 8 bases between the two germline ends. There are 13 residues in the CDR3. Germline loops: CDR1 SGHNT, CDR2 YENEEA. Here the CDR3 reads CASRTTVNTEAFF. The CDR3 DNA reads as TGTGCCAGCAGGACAACGGTGAACACTGAAGCTTTCTTT.

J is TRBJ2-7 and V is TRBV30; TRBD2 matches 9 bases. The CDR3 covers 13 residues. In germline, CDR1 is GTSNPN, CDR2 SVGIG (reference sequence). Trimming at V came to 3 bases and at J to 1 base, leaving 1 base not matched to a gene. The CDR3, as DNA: TGTGCCTGGAGCCTAGCGGGGTCCTACGAGCAGTACTTC. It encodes CAWSLAGSYEQYF.

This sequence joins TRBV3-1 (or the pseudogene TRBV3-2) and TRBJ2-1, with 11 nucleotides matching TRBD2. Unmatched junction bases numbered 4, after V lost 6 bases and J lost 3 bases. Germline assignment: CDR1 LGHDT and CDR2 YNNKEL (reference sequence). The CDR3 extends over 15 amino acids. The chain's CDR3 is CASRDLAGGYNEQFF. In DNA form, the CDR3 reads TGTGCCAGCAGGGACCTAGCGGGAGGCTACAATGAGCAGTTCTTC.

The CDR3 here is CASSYDGDQPQHF. The CDR3 nucleotides read TGTGCCAGCAGTTACGATGGAGATCAGCCCCAGCATTTT. The genes are TRBV6-5 and TRBJ1-5; D is uncertain. V was shortened by 2 bases and J by 5 bases, with 7 bases between the two germline ends. The CDR3 length is 13 residues. In germline, CDR1 is MNHEY, CDR2 SVGAGI.

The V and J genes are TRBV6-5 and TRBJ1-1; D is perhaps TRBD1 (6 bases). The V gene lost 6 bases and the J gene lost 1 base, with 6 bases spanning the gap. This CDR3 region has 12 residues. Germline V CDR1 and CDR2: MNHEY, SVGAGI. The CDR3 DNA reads TGTGCCAGCAGACAGGGGAACACTGAAGCTTTCTTT. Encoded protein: CASRQGNTEAFF.

The CDR3 DNA reads TGTGCCAGCAGCCAACACCGTCCTGGGCGGGAGGATACCGGGGAGCTGTTTTTT. Amino acids: CASSQHRPGREDTGELFF. This chain connects TRBV4-2 to TRBJ2-2; 8 nucleotides align to TRBD2. Losses at the gene ends were 2 bases for V and 5 bases for J; bases not matched to a gene: 13. Germline V CDR1 and CDR2: LGHNA, YNFKEQ. There are 18 residues in the CDR3.